The T cell receptor (beta chain) described here comes from a study of beta chain features in type 1 diabetes. The wider study: No age, gender or cell yield differences were seen between patients and healthy donors. General study points: Type 1 diabetes patients showed a moderate but significant shortening of TCRB CDR3s in all four CD4+ subsets. Across patients, naive, central memory and Treg TCRB repertoires exhibited apparently greater similarity than was observed across healthy donors.

Isolated RNA was reverse transcribed in full, so expressed TCRB transcripts were sequenced. Using immunoSEQ multiplex PCR, the repertoire was profiled, and TCRdb retains in-frame clones only, with some absent. The sample holds 400,000 or so clones, 10% to 15% seen once. The sample holds a few counts of this clone. Its target is not known. The CDR3 runs 15 residues. V lost 5 bases and J lost 1, with 14 bases in between. Germline V CDR1 and CDR2: MNHNY, SVGAGI (reference sequence). Each of the CD4+ naive, central memory, regulatory and stem cell-like memory populations was sorted via CD45RO/CCR7/CD25/CD127/CD95/CD27. Post-sort purity exceeded 95% for all sorted populations.

Sample: naive CD4+ T cells from blood. This rearrangement joins TRBV6-6 to TRBJ2-5; D is possibly TRBD1 (6 bases). This receptor was obtained from a woman under 30 with type 1 diabetes. CDR3 sequence: CASSGPAGVQETQYF. Here the CDR3 DNA reads TGTGCCAGCAGTGGACCCGCAGGGGTCCAAGAGACCCAGTACTTC.